A selection of T cell receptor beta chains follows, all from one sample in a study of OX40 agonist ivuxolimab in advanced cancers. The table came from immunoSEQ multiplex PCR; TCRdb's copy has only in-frame clones and leaves some out. Among 90,000 to 100,000 clones listed, about 85% were seen once. The input for sequencing was CD4+ or CD8+ T cells sorted from blood, taken in a trial of the OX40 agonist ivuxolimab. Receptors originate from an adult with an advanced solid tumor such as melanoma, head and neck, liver or kidney cancer. Each CDR3 is given with its conserved first and last residue. The order of the fields is D gene, V gene, clone size, J gene, CDR3 protein, CDR3 DNA. A D gene is named only where the DNA matches it firmly. Rows may omit the clone size; those that give it use once, few, many or a size class.

d_gene: .; v_gene: TRBV4-1; abundance: .; j_gene: TRBJ2-7; CDR3aa: CASSQFVASAYEQYF; CDR3nt: TGCGCCAGCAGCCAATTTGTAGCGTCTGCCTACGAGCAGTACTTC
d_gene: TRBD1; v_gene: TRBV14; abundance: .; j_gene: TRBJ1-2; CDR3aa: CASSQVDRGGYTF; CDR3nt: TGTGCCAGCAGCCAAGTGGACAGGGGTGGCTACACCTTC
d_gene: .; v_gene: TRBV29-1; abundance: once; j_gene: TRBJ1-3; CDR3aa: CSAGGGQQGNTIYF; CDR3nt: TGCAGCGCGGGGGGAGGACAGCAGGGAAACACCATATATTTT
d_gene: .; v_gene: TRBV5-1; abundance: .; j_gene: TRBJ2-3; CDR3aa: CASSLVLITGRNTDTQYF; CDR3nt: TGCGCCAGCAGCTTGGTCCTTATTACGGGCAGAAACACAGATACGCAGTATTTT
d_gene: .; v_gene: TRBV19; abundance: .; j_gene: TRBJ2-3; CDR3aa: CASSIVANTDTQYF; CDR3nt: TGTGCCAGTAGTATAGTAGCGAACACAGATACGCAGTATTTT
d_gene: TRBD2; v_gene: TRBV7-2; abundance: once; j_gene: TRBJ2-3; CDR3aa: CASSYAGTSGRGIDTQYF; CDR3nt: TGTGCCAGCAGCTACGCCGGGACTAGCGGGCGGGGAATAGATACGCAGTATTTT
d_gene: .; v_gene: TRBV28; abundance: .; j_gene: TRBJ1-2; CDR3aa: CASSSYPSGGYYGYTF; CDR3nt: TGTGCCAGCAGTTCCTACCCTTCGGGCGGCTACTATGGCTACACCTTC
d_gene: .; v_gene: TRBV7-2; abundance: .; j_gene: TRBJ2-5; CDR3aa: CASSQRNYQETQYF; CDR3nt: TGTGCCAGCAGCCAGCGGAACTACCAAGAGACCCAGTACTTC
d_gene: TRBD1; v_gene: TRBV10-3; abundance: .; j_gene: TRBJ2-2; CDR3aa: CAISESLQGRGGELFF; CDR3nt: TGTGCCATCAGTGAGTCCCTACAGGGGCGTGGAGGGGAGCTGTTTTTT
d_gene: .; v_gene: TRBV5-1; abundance: .; j_gene: TRBJ2-3; CDR3aa: CASRDRVNTDTQYF; CDR3nt: TGCGCCAGCCGGGATCGGGTGAACACAGATACGCAGTATTTT
d_gene: .; v_gene: TRBV5-1; abundance: .; j_gene: TRBJ1-1; CDR3aa: CASSWGAGGAFF; CDR3nt: TGCGCCAGCAGCTGGGGGGCGGGTGGAGCTTTCTTT
d_gene: .; v_gene: TRBV19; abundance: .; j_gene: TRBJ1-2; CDR3aa: CASSIKSNYGYTF; CDR3nt: TGTGCCAGTAGTATAAAGTCGAACTATGGCTACACCTTC
d_gene: .; v_gene: TRBV10-3; abundance: .; j_gene: TRBJ2-1; CDR3aa: CAISARETGHEQFF; CDR3nt: TGTGCCATCTCAGCAAGGGAGACCGGCCATGAGCAGTTCTTC
d_gene: TRBD1; v_gene: TRBV11-1; abundance: .; j_gene: TRBJ1-2; CDR3aa: CASSPGTGGSANYGYTF; CDR3nt: TGTGCCAGCAGCCCCGGGACAGGGGGTTCGGCTAACTATGGCTACACCTTC
d_gene: .; v_gene: TRBV6-6; abundance: .; j_gene: TRBJ1-2; CDR3aa: CASSYRGGENGYTF; CDR3nt: TGTGCCAGCAGTTACCGAGGAGGGGAGAATGGCTACACCTTC
d_gene: TRBD2; v_gene: TRBV4-1; abundance: few; j_gene: TRBJ2-1; CDR3aa: CASSHDPTVSGTNEQFF; CDR3nt: TGCGCCAGCAGCCACGACCCTACGGTTAGCGGGACCAATGAGCAGTTCTTC
d_gene: TRBD1; v_gene: TRBV6-1; abundance: .; j_gene: TRBJ1-2; CDR3aa: CASSGGGSYGYTF; CDR3nt: TGTGCCAGCAGTGGAGGGGGCAGCTATGGCTACACCTTC
d_gene: .; v_gene: TRBV28; abundance: once; j_gene: TRBJ1-4; CDR3aa: CASGMESTNEKLFF; CDR3nt: TGTGCCAGCGGAATGGAGTCAACTAATGAAAAACTGTTTTTT
d_gene: .; v_gene: TRBV7-9; abundance: .; j_gene: TRBJ2-1; CDR3aa: CASSPATVVNEQFF; CDR3nt: TGTGCCAGCAGCCCGGCTACGGTGGTTAATGAGCAGTTCTTC
d_gene: .; v_gene: TRBV4-2; abundance: once; j_gene: TRBJ1-2; CDR3aa: CASSQEKEVFYGYTF; CDR3nt: TGTGCCAGCAGCCAAGAGAAGGAGGTCTTCTATGGCTACACCTTC
d_gene: .; v_gene: TRBV15; abundance: .; j_gene: TRBJ1-4; CDR3aa: CATSRGVANEKLFF; CDR3nt: TGTGCCACCAGCAGAGGCGTGGCTAATGAAAAACTGTTTTTT
d_gene: .; v_gene: TRBV2; abundance: .; j_gene: TRBJ2-1; CDR3aa: CASRVTSLGEQFF; CDR3nt: TGTGCCAGCAGAGTCACTAGTTTGGGTGAGCAGTTCTTC
d_gene: TRBD2; v_gene: TRBV19; abundance: .; j_gene: TRBJ2-1; CDR3aa: CASSTLGLAGPYNEQFF; CDR3nt: TGTGCCAGTAGTACCCTCGGACTAGCGGGACCCTACAATGAGCAGTTCTTC
d_gene: TRBD2; v_gene: TRBV4-1; abundance: .; j_gene: TRBJ2-2; CDR3aa: CASSQGTSGANTGELFF; CDR3nt: TGCGCCAGCAGCCAGGGGACTAGCGGGGCGAACACCGGGGAGCTGTTTTTT
d_gene: .; v_gene: TRBV6-1; abundance: .; j_gene: TRBJ2-3; CDR3aa: CASSEGYTPGADTQYF; CDR3nt: TGTGCCAGCAGTGAAGGGTATACGCCAGGGGCAGATACGCAGTATTTT
d_gene: TRBD2; v_gene: TRBV19; abundance: .; j_gene: TRBJ2-5; CDR3aa: CASSLTGLAGAETQYF; CDR3nt: TGTGCCAGTAGTTTGACGGGACTAGCGGGAGCTGAGACCCAGTACTTC
d_gene: .; v_gene: TRBV5-1; abundance: .; j_gene: TRBJ1-1; CDR3aa: CASSRRALGDEAFF; CDR3nt: TGCGCCAGCAGCCGACGGGCCCTGGGAGATGAAGCTTTCTTT
d_gene: .; v_gene: TRBV5-4; abundance: .; j_gene: TRBJ2-3; CDR3aa: CASSREGTDTQYF; CDR3nt: TGTGCCAGCAGTAGGGAGGGCACAGATACGCAGTATTTT
d_gene: .; v_gene: TRBV2; abundance: .; j_gene: TRBJ2-6; CDR3aa: CASGPLDSGANVLTF; CDR3nt: TGTGCCAGCGGGCCTCTGGATTCTGGGGCCAACGTCCTGACTTTC
d_gene: .; v_gene: TRBV18; abundance: .; j_gene: TRBJ1-1; CDR3aa: CASSPPNGNTEAFF; CDR3nt: TGTGCCAGCTCACCACCGAACGGGAACACTGAAGCTTTCTTT
d_gene: TRBD1; v_gene: TRBV6-5; abundance: .; j_gene: TRBJ1-5; CDR3aa: CASSYGTGNNQPQHF; CDR3nt: TGTGCCAGCAGTTACGGGACAGGGAACAATCAGCCCCAGCATTTT
d_gene: TRBD1; v_gene: TRBV28; abundance: .; j_gene: TRBJ1-5; CDR3aa: CASSTGGPNQPQHF; CDR3nt: TGTGCCAGCAGCACAGGGGGCCCGAATCAGCCCCAGCATTTT
d_gene: .; v_gene: TRBV7-6; abundance: .; j_gene: TRBJ1-3; CDR3aa: CASSLEHRGAGGNTIYF; CDR3nt: TGTGCCAGCAGCTTAGAGCATAGAGGGGCTGGCGGAAACACCATATATTTT
d_gene: TRBD2; v_gene: TRBV2; abundance: once; j_gene: TRBJ2-3; CDR3aa: CASTGTRFADTQYF; CDR3nt: TGTGCCAGCACCGGGACTAGGTTTGCCGATACGCAGTATTTT
d_gene: TRBD1; v_gene: TRBV28; abundance: .; j_gene: TRBJ1-2; CDR3aa: CASSLSAPTGGYGYTF; CDR3nt: TGTGCCAGCAGTTTATCCGCCCCGACAGGGGGTTACGGCTACACCTTC
d_gene: .; v_gene: TRBV13; abundance: once; j_gene: TRBJ2-6; CDR3aa: CASSLGGSGANVLTF; CDR3nt: TGTGCCAGCAGCTTAGGGGGATCTGGGGCCAACGTCCTGACTTTC
d_gene: .; v_gene: TRBV7-3; abundance: once; j_gene: TRBJ1-5; CDR3aa: CASSRLAGAPQHF; CDR3nt: TGTGCCAGCAGCCGACTCGCCGGGGCGCCCCAGCATTTT
d_gene: .; v_gene: TRBV10-3; abundance: .; j_gene: TRBJ2-1; CDR3aa: CALPQGNNNEQFF; CDR3nt: TGTGCCCTCCCACAGGGAAACAACAATGAGCAGTTCTTC
d_gene: TRBD1; v_gene: TRBV11-3; abundance: .; j_gene: TRBJ1-1; CDR3aa: CASRTGTENTEAFF; CDR3nt: TGTGCCAGCAGAACCGGGACAGAGAACACTGAAGCTTTCTTT
d_gene: .; v_gene: TRBV29-1; abundance: few; j_gene: TRBJ2-1; CDR3aa: CSASDGYNEQFF; CDR3nt: TGCAGCGCCTCGGACGGGTACAATGAGCAGTTCTTC
d_gene: .; v_gene: TRBV6-1; abundance: .; j_gene: TRBJ2-1; CDR3aa: CASSHYRVEQFF; CDR3nt: TGTGCCAGCAGCCACTACAGGGTTGAGCAGTTCTTC
d_gene: TRBD1; v_gene: TRBV25-1; abundance: .; j_gene: TRBJ1-1; CDR3aa: CASSAGQGFSEAFF; CDR3nt: TGTGCCAGCAGTGCTGGACAGGGGTTCAGTGAAGCTTTCTTT
d_gene: TRBD1; v_gene: TRBV27; abundance: once; j_gene: TRBJ1-2; CDR3aa: CASSPHTGGGYGYTF; CDR3nt: TGTGCCAGCAGTCCTCATACAGGGGGCGGCTATGGCTACACCTTC
d_gene: TRBD1; v_gene: TRBV27; abundance: .; j_gene: TRBJ2-4; CDR3aa: CASRTGQGARKNIQYF; CDR3nt: TGTGCCAGCAGGACGGGACAGGGGGCTCGTAAGAACATTCAGTACTTC
d_gene: TRBD2; v_gene: TRBV27; abundance: .; j_gene: TRBJ2-1; CDR3aa: CASSLRLAGGYNEQFF; CDR3nt: TGTGCCAGCAGCCTGCGACTAGCGGGAGGATACAATGAGCAGTTCTTC
d_gene: TRBD2; v_gene: TRBV7-9; abundance: .; j_gene: TRBJ2-1; CDR3aa: CASSWSGGGGVEQFF; CDR3nt: TGTGCCAGCAGCTGGAGCGGGGGCGGAGGGGTTGAGCAGTTCTTC
d_gene: .; v_gene: TRBV5-1; abundance: .; j_gene: TRBJ1-1; CDR3aa: CASSFQGIGGTEAFF; CDR3nt: TGCGCCAGCAGCTTCCAGGGGATTGGGGGGACTGAAGCTTTCTTT
d_gene: TRBD2; v_gene: TRBV2; abundance: .; j_gene: TRBJ2-7; CDR3aa: CASSGASLAGQLYEQYF; CDR3nt: TGTGCCAGCAGTGGAGCCTCACTAGCGGGCCAACTCTACGAGCAGTACTTC